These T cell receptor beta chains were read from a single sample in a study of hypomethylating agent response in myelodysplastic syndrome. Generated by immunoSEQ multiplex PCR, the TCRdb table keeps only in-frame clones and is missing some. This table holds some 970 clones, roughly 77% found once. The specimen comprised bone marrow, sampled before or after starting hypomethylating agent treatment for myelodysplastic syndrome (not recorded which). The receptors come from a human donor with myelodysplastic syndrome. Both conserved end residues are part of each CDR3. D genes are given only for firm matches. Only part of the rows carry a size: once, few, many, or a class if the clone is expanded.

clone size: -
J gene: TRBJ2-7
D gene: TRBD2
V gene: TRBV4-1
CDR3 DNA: TGCGCCAGCAGCCGAACATGGGGACTAGACCGATACGAGCAGTACTTC
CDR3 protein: CASSRTWGLDRYEQYF

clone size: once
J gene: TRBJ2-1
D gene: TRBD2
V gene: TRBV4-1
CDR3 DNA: TGCGCCAGCAGCCAAGATTGGACTAGCGGGCAGAATGAGCAGTTCTTC
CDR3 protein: CASSQDWTSGQNEQFF

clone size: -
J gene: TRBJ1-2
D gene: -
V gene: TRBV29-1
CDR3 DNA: TGCAGCGTTGTGGCAGGGATAAGCTACACCTTC
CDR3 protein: CSVVAGISYTF

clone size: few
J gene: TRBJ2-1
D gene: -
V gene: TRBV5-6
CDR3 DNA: TGTGCCAGCAGCGTCGGCAGGGGGGTTTACAATGAGCAGTTCTTC
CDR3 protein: CASSVGRGVYNEQFF

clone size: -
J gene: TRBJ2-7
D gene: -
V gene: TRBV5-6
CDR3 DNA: TGTGCCAGCAGCTTGAGGATTATGCCTTCCTACGAGCAGTACTTC
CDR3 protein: CASSLRIMPSYEQYF

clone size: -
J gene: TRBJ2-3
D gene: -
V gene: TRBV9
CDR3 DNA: TGTGCCAGCAGCGTTACGGGCGTCGGCACAGATACGCAGTATTTT
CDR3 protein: CASSVTGVGTDTQYF

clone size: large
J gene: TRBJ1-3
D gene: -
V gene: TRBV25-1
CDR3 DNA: TGTGCCAGCAGCGGACTGGAAAACACCATATATTTT
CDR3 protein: CASSGLENTIYF

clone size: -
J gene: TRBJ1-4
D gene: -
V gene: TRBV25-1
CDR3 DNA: TGTGCCAGTGGCCGGGGGTCAACTAATGAAAAACTGTTTTTT
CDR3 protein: CASGRGSTNEKLFF

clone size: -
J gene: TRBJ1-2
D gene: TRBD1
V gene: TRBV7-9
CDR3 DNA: TGTGCCAGCATCGATCCGGGACAGGGGCTATGGGGCTACACCTTC
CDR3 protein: CASIDPGQGLWGYTF

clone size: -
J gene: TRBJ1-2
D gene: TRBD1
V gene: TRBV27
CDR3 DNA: TGTGCCAGCAGTCCGACCGGGACAGGGCCAATAGTGGGTGGCTACACCTTC
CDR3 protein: CASSPTGTGPIVGGYTF

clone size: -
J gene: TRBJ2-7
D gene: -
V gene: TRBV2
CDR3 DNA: TGTGCCAGCAGTGATGAGGGAACCGAGCAGTACTTC
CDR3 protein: CASSDEGTEQYF